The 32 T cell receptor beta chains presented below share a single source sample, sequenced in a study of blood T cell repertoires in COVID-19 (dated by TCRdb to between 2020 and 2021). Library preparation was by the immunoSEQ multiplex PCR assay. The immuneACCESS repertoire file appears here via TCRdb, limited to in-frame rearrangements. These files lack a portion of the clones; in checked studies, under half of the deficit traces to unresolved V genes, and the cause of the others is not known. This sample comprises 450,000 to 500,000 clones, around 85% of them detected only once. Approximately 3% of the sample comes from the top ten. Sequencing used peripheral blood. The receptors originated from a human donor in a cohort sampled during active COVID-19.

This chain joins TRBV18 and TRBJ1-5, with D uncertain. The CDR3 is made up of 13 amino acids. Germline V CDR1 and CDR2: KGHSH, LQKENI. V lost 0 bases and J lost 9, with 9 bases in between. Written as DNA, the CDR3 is TGTGCCAGCTCACCACCGAGTGGGCGGCCCCAGCATTTT. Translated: CASSPPSGRPQHF.

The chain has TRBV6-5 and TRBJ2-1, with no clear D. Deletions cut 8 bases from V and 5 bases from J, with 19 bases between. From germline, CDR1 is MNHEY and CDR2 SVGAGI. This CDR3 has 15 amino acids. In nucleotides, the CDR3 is TGTGCCAGCGGCACACGAGTTCCGCGGAACAATGAGCAGTTCTTC. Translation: CASGTRVPRNNEQFF.

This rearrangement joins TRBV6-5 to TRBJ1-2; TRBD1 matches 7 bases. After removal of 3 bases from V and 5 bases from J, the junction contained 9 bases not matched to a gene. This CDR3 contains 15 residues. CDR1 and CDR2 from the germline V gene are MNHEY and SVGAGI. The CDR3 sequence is CASSYWEGTEYGYTF. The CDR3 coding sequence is TGTGCCAGCAGTTATTGGGAAGGGACAGAATATGGCTACACCTTC.

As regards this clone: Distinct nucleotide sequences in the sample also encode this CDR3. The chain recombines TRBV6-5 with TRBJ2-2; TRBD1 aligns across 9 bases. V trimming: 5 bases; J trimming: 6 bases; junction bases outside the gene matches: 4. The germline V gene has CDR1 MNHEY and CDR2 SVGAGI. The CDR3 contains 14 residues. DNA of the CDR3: TGTGCCAGCAGTCGGGACAGGGTTCCCGGGGAGCTGTTTTTT. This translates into CASSRDRVPGELFF.

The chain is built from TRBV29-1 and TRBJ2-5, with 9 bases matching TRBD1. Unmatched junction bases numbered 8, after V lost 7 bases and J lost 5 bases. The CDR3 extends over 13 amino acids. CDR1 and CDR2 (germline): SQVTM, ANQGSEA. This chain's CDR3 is CSAGPGTGETQYF. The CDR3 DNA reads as TGCAGCGCCGGACCCGGGACAGGGGAGACCCAGTACTTC.

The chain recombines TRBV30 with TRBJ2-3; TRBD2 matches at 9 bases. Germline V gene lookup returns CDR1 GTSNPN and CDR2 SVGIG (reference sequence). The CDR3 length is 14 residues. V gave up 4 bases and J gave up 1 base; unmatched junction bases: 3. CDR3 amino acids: CAWTLAGGTDTQYF. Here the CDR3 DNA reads TGTGCCTGGACCTTAGCGGGAGGCACAGATACGCAGTATTTT.

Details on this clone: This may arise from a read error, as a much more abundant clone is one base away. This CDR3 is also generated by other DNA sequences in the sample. DNA for the CDR3: TGCAGTGCTTCAGGCGATGGCTACACCTTC. This codes for CSASGDGYTF. V and J are TRBV20-1 and TRBJ1-2; D gene ambiguous. V was pared by 5 bases and J by 6 bases, with 7 bases between. The germline V gene has CDR1 DFQATT and CDR2 SNEGSKA (reference sequence). This CDR3 has 10 residues.

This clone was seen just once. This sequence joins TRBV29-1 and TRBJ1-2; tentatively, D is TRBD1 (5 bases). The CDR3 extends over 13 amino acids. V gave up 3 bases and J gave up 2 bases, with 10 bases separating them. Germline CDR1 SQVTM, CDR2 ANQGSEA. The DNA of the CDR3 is TGCAGCGTTGAGGTTAACAGGAACTATGGCTACACCTTC. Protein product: CSVEVNRNYGYTF.

The CDR3 DNA follows: TGTGCCAGCAGGACTCGACAGTTACAAGAGACCCAGTACTTC. It specifies CASRTRQLQETQYF. The chain combines TRBV3-1 (or the pseudogene TRBV3-2) with TRBJ2-5, with D possibly matching TRBD1 (5 bases). The CDR3 is made up of 14 amino acids. V shed 6 bases and J shed 2 bases, with 13 bases lying between them. Germline-derived CDR1 and CDR2 are LGHDT and YNNKEL (reference sequence).

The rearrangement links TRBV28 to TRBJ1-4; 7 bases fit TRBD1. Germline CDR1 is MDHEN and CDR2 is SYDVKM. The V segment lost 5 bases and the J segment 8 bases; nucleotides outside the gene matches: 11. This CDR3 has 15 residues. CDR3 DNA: TGTGCCAGCAGTGGCGACCCAAACAGGGGCGAAAAACTGTTTTTT. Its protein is CASSGDPNRGEKLFF.

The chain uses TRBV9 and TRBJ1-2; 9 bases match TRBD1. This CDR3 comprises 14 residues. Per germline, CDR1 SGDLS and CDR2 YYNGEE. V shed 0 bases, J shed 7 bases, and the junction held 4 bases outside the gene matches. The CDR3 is CASSVADRGVGYTF. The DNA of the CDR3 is TGTGCCAGCAGCGTAGCGGACAGGGGAGTTGGCTACACCTTC.

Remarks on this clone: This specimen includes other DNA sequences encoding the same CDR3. The chain's CDR3 is CASSEARETQYF. The DNA of the CDR3 is TGTGCCAGCAGTGAAGCTCGGGAGACCCAGTACTTC. The chain links TRBV6-1 to TRBJ2-5; D call uncertain. The CDR3 contains 12 residues. CDR1 is MNHNS and CDR2 is SASEGT in the germline V gene. Trimming removed 0 bases at V and 5 bases at J, with 4 bases between.

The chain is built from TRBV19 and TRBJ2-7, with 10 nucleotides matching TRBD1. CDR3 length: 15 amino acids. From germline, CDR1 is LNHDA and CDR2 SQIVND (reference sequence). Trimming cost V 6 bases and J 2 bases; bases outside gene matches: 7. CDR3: CASRKRDRGAYEQYF. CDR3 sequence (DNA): TGTGCCAGTAGGAAAAGGGACAGGGGAGCCTACGAGCAGTACTTC.

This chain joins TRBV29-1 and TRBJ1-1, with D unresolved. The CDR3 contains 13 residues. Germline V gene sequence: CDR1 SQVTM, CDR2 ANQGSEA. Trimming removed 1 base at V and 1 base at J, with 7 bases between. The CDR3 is CSVEVFGNTEAFF. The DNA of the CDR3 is TGCAGCGTTGAAGTGTTCGGGAACACTGAAGCTTTCTTT.

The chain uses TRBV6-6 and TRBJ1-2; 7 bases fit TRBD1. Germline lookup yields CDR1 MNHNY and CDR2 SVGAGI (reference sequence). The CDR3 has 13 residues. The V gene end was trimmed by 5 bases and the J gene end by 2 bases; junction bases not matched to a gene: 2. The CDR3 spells CASSRDSNYGYTF. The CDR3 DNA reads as TGTGCCAGCAGTCGGGACAGCAACTATGGCTACACCTTC.

Here the CDR3 DNA reads TGCAGCGGCGTAGAGAGACCGGGACAGGGTTACACCGGGGAGCTGTTTTTT. Translating it yields CSGVERPGQGYTGELFF. The chain carries TRBV29-1 and TRBJ2-2; 9 positions match TRBD1. Germline lookup yields CDR1 SQVTM and CDR2 ANQGSEA. The CDR3 has 17 amino acids. The ends lost 7 bases at V and 3 bases at J; junction bases unmatched: 15.

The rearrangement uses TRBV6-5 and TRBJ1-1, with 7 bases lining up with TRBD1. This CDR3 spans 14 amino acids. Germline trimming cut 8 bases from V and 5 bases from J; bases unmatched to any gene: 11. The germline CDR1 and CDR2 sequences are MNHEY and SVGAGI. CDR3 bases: TGTGCCAGCTCGCCTAGAACAGGGGAAACTGAAGCTTTCTTT. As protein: CASSPRTGETEAFF.

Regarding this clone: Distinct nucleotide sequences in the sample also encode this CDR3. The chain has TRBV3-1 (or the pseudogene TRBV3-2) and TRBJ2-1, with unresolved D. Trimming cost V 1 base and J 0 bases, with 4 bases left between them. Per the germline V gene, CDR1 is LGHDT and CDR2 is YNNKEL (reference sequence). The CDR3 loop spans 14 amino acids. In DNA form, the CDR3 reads TGTGCCAGCAGCCAAGCTTCCTCCTACAATGAGCAGTTCTTC. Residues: CASSQASSYNEQFF.

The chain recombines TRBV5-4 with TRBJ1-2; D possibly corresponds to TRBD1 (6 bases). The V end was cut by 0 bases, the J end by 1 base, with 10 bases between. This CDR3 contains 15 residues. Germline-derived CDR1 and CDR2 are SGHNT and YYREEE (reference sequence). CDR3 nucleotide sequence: TGTGCCAGCAGCTTGGTTGGACAGCTTAACTATGGCTACACCTTC. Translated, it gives CASSLVGQLNYGYTF.

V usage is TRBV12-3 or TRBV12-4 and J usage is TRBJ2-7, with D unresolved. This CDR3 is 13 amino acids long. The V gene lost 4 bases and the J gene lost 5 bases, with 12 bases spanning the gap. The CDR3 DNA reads TGTGCCAGCAGTTACAGAACCGGTGACGAGCAGTACTTC. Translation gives CASSYRTGDEQYF.

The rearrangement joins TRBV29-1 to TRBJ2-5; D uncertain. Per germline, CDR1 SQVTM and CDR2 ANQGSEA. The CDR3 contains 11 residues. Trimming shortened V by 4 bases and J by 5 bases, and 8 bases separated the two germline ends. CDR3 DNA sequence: TGCAGCGTTGGCAGGTCGGAGACCCAGTACTTC. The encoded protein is CSVGRSETQYF.

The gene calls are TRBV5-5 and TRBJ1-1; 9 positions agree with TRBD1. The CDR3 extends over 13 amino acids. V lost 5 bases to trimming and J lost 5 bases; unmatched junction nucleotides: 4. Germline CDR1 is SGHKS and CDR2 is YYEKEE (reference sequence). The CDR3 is CASSQTGGTEAFF. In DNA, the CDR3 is TGTGCCAGCAGTCAGACAGGGGGGACTGAAGCTTTCTTT.

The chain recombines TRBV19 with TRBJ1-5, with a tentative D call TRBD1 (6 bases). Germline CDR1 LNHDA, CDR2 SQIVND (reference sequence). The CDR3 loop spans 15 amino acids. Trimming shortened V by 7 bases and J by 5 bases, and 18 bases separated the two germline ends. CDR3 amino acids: CASKIGYRDDQPQHF. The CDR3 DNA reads TGTGCCAGTAAGATTGGGTACAGGGATGATCAGCCCCAGCATTTT.

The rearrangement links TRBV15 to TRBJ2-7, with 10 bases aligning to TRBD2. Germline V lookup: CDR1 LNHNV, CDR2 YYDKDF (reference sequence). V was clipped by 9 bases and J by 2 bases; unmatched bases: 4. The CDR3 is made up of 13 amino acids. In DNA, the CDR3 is TGTGCCACTGGGACTAGCGAGACCTACGAGCAGTACTTC. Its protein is CATGTSETYEQYF.

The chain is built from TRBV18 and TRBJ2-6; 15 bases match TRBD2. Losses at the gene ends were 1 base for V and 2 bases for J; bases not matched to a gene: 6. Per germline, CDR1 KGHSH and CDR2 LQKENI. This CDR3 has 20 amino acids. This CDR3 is CASSPRTSGRGDAGANVLTF. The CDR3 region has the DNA TGTGCCAGCTCACCACGGACTAGCGGGAGGGGAGACGCTGGGGCCAACGTCCTGACTTTC.

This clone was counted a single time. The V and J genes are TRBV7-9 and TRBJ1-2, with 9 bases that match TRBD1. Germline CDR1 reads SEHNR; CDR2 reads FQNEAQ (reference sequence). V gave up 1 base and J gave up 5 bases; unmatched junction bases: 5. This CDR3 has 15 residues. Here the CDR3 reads CASSLVDRGSYGYTF. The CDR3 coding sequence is TGTGCCAGCAGCTTAGTGGACAGGGGCAGTTATGGCTACACCTTC.

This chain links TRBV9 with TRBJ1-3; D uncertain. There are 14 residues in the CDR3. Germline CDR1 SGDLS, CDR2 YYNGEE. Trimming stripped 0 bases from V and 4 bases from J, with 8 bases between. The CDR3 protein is CASSVAPGGNTIYF. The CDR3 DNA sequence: TGTGCCAGCAGCGTAGCGCCGGGAGGAAACACCATATATTTT.

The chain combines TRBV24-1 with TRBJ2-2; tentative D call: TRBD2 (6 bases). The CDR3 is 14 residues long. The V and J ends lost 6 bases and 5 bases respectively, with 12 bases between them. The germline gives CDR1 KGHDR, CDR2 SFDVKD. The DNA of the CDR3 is TGTGCCACCAGTAGGATGGAGGGGACCGGGGAGCTGTTTTTT. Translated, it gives CATSRMEGTGELFF.

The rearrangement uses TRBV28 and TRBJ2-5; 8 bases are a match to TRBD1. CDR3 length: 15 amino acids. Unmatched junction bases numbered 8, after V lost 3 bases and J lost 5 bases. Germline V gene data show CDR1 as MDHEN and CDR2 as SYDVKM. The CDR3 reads CASSFNGRGRETQYF. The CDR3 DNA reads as TGTGCCAGCAGTTTCAACGGCAGGGGGCGCGAGACCCAGTACTTC.

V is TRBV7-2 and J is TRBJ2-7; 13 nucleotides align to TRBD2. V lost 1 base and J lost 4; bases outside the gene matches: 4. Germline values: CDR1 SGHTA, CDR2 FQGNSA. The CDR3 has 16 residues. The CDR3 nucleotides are TGTGCCAGCAGCTTAGGACTAGCGGGAGGTCTATACGAGCAGTACTTC. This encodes CASSLGLAGGLYEQYF.

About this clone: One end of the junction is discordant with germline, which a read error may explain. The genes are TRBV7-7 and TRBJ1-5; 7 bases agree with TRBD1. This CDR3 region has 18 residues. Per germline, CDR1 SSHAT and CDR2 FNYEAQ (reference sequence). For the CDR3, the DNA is TGTGCTAGCAGCGAAACCCAAACGGGACAGCATAGCAATCAGCCCCAGCATTTT. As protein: CASSETQTGQHSNQPQHF.

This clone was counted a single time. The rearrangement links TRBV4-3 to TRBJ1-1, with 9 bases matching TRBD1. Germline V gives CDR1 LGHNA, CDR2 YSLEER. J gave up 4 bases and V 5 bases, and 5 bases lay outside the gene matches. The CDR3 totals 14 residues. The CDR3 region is CASSAKTGGTEAFF. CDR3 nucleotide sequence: TGCGCCAGCAGCGCTAAGACAGGGGGCACTGAAGCTTTCTTT.